What follows are 2 T cell receptor beta chains derived from one specimen sequenced in a study of shared clonotypes between healthy human individuals. The protocol was immunoSEQ multiplex PCR, while the TCRdb copy is restricted to in-frame clones and leaves out a portion. The sample carries 2 million to 2.5 million clones, over 85% recorded once. The sequenced sample was naive CD4+ T cells from PBMCs. The subset here: CD45RA+ positively selected. Source of these receptors: a man aged 18 to 35 in good health. Some clones in this sample may be carry-over from other donors' samples.

The chain has TRBV4-3 and TRBJ2-1; D is perhaps TRBD2 (5 bases). The CDR3 is made up of 16 amino acids. The V end was cut by 1 base, the J end by 3 bases, with 13 bases between. Germline assignment: CDR1 LGHNA and CDR2 YSLEER. CDR3 coding DNA: TGCGCCAGCAGCCAAGTCAGTGGGAGTGGCTACAATGAGCAGTTCTTC. Translating gives CASSQVSGSGYNEQFF.

The chain links TRBV10-3 to TRBJ2-1; the D gene is possibly TRBD2 (5 bases). V was shortened by 0 bases and J by 4 bases, with 19 bases between the two germline ends. The germline V gene has CDR1 ENHRY and CDR2 SYGVKD. CDR3 length equals 18 residues. CDR3 nucleotides: TGTGCCATCAGTGAGTCGACTCTGGTGGCGGGTTATTACAATGAGCAGTTCTTC. Translated, it gives CAISESTLVAGYYNEQFF.